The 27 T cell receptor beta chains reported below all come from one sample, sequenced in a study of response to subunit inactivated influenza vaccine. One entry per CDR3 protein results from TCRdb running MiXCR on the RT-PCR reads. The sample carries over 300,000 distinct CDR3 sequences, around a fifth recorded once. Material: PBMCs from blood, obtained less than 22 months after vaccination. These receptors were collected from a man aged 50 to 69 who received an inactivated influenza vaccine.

The CDR3 loop is CATSQRKPYTDTQYF. The CDR3 coding sequence is TGTGCCACCAGCCAGAGAAAACCCTACACAGATACGCAGTATTTT. This rearrangement joins TRBV24-1 to TRBJ2-3, with D unclear. V dropped 7 bases and J dropped 2 bases, with 15 bases sitting between them. The CDR3 loop spans 15 amino acids. CDR1 KGHDR and CDR2 SFDVKD come from the germline V gene.

The CDR3 loop reads CSARDAPQNKNIQYF. The CDR3 DNA follows: TGCAGTGCTAGAGATGCCCCACAAAACAAAAACATTCAGTACTTC. The rearrangement joins TRBV20-1 to TRBJ2-4; D not certain. Trimming stripped 0 bases from V and 3 bases from J, with 12 bases between. Germline V gives CDR1 DFQATT, CDR2 SNEGSKA (reference sequence). This CDR3 spans 15 amino acids.

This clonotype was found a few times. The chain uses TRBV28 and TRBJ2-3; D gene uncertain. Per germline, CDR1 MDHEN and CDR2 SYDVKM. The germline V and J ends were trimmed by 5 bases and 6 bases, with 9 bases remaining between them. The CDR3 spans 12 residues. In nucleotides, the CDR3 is TGTGCCAGCAGTCCCCGCTTTGATACGCAGTATTTT. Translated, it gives CASSPRFDTQYF.

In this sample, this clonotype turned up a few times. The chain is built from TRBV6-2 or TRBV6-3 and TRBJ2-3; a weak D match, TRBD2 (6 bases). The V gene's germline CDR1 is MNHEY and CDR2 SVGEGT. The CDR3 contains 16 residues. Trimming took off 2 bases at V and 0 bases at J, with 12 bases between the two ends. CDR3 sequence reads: CASSYGPGDSTDTQYF. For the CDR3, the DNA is TGTGCCAGCAGTTACGGGCCGGGGGATAGCACAGATACGCAGTATTTT.

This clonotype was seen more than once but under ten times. The CDR3, as DNA: TGTGCCAGCAGCCCCGGGGCTGAAAAACTGTTTTTT. Its protein is CASSPGAEKLFF. This rearrangement joins TRBV6-2 or TRBV6-3 to TRBJ1-4; D might be TRBD1 (5 bases). CDR1 MNHEY and CDR2 SVGEGT come from the germline V gene. This CDR3 region has 12 residues. V was shortened by 6 bases and J by 7 bases, with 9 bases between the two germline ends.

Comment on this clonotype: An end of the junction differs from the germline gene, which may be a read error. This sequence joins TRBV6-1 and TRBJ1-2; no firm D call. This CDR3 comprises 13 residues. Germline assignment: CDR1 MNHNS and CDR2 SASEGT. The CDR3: CASSEAEQNLCSF. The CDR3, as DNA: TGTGCCAGCAGTGAAGCGGAGCAGAACCTATGCTCCTTC.

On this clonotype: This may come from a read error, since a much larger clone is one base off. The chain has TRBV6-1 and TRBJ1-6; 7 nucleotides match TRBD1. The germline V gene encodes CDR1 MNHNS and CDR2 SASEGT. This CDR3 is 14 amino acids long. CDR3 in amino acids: CASSETGEGSPHHF. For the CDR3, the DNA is TGTGCCAGCAGTGAAACAGGGGAGGGCTCACCCCACCACTTT.

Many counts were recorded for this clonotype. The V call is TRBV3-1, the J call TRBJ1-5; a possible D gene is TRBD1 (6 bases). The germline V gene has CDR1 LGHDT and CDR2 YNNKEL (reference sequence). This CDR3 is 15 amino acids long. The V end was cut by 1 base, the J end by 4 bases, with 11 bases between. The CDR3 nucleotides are TGTGCCAGCAGCCAAGTGCTGGGGGCTAATCAGCCCCAGCATTTT. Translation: CASSQVLGANQPQHF.

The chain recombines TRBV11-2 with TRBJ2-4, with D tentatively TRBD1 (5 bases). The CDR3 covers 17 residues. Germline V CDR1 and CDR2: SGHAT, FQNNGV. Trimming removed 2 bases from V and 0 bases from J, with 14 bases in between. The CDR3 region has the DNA TGTGCCAGCAGCTTAAGACAGACGTATCTAGCCAAAAACATTCAGTACTTC. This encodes CASSLRQTYLAKNIQYF.

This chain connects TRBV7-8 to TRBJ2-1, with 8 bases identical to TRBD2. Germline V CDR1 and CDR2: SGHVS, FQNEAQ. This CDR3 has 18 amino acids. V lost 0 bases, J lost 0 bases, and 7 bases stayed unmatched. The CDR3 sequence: CASSLARRLAGSYNEQFF. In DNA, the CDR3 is TGTGCCAGCAGCTTAGCTCGTAGGCTAGCGGGCTCCTACAATGAGCAGTTCTTC.

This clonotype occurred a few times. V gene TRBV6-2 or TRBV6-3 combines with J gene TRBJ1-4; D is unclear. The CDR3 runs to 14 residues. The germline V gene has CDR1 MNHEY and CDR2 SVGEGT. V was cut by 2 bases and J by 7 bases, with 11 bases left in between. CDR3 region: CASSYGGGGEKLFF. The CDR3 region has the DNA TGTGCCAGCAGTTACGGCGGCGGCGGTGAAAAACTGTTTTTT.

The CDR3 DNA sequence: TGTGCCAGCAGCCAAAAAACTAGCTCCTACAATGAGCAGTTCTTC. This gives the protein CASSQKTSSYNEQFF. This chain joins TRBV27 and TRBJ2-1, with D perhaps matching TRBD2 (5 bases). Trimming pared 6 bases from V and 0 bases from J, leaving 12 bases between. Germline V gene lookup returns CDR1 MNHEY and CDR2 SMNVEV (reference sequence). There are 15 residues in the CDR3.

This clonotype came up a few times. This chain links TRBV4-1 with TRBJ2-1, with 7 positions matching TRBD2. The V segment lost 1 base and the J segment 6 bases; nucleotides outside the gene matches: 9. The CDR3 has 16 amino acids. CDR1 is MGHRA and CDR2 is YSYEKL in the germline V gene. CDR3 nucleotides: TGCGCCAGCAGCCAAGCGGCTAGCGGACCTATCAATGAGCAGTTCTTC. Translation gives CASSQAASGPINEQFF.

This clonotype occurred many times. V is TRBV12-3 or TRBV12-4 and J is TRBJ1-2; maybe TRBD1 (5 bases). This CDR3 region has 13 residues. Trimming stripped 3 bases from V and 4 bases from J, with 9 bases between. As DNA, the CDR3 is TGTGCCAGCAGTTTTAGGGGCCCCTATGGCTACACCTTC. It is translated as CASSFRGPYGYTF.

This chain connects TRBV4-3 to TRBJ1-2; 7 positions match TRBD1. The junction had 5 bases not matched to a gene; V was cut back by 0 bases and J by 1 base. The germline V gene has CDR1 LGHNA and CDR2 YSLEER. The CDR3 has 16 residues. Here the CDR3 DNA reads TGCGCCAGCAGCCAAGATCGGACAGGATATAACTATGGCTACACCTTC. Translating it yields CASSQDRTGYNYGYTF.

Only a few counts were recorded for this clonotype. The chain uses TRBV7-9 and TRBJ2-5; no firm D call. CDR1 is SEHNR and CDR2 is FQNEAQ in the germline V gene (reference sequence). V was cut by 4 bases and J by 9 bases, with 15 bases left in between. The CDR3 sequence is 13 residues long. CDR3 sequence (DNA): TGTGCCAGCAGCTACACCCAAGAGATGGCCCAGTACTTC. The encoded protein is CASSYTQEMAQYF.

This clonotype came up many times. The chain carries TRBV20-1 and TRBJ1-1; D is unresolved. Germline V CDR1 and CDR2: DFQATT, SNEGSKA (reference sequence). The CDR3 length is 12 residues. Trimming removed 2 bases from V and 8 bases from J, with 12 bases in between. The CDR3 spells CSARKDSAEAFF. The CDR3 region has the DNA TGCAGTGCTAGAAAGGATTCGGCCGAAGCTTTCTTT.

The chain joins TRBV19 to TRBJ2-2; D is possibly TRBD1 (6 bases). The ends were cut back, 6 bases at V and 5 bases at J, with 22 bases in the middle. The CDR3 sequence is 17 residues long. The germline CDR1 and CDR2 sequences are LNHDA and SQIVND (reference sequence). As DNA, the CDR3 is TGTGCCAGTAGCCCAGGATTGAGGGGGAAAGGAACCGGGGAGCTGTTTTTT. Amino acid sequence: CASSPGLRGKGTGELFF.

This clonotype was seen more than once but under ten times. The CDR3: CASRTGEVNYGYTF. The CDR3 DNA sequence: TGTGCCAGCCGAACAGGGGAAGTTAACTATGGCTACACCTTC. V gene TRBV7-9 combines with J gene TRBJ1-2; 7 bases match TRBD1. CDR3 length: 14 residues. Germline loops: CDR1 SEHNR, CDR2 FQNEAQ (reference sequence). With V trimmed by 8 bases and J by 1 base, 7 bases remained unmatched.

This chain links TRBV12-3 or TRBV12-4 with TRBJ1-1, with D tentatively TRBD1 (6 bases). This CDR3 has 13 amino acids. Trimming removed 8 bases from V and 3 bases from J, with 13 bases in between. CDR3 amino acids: CASQTRGDTEAFF. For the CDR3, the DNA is TGTGCCAGCCAGACTAGGGGGGACACTGAAGCTTTCTTT.

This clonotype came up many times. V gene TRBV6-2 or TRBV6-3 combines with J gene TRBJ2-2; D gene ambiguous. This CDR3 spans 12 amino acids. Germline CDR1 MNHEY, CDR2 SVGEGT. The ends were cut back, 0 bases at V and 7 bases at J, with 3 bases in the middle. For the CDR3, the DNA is TGTGCCAGCAGTTACTCGGGCGGGGAGCTGTTTTTT. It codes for CASSYSGGELFF.

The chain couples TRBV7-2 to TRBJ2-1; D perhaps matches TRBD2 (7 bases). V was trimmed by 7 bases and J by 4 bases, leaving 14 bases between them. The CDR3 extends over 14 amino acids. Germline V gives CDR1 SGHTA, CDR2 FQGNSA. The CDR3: CASKRGGEYNEQFF. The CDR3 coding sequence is TGTGCCAGCAAGAGGGGGGGGGAGTACAATGAGCAGTTCTTC.

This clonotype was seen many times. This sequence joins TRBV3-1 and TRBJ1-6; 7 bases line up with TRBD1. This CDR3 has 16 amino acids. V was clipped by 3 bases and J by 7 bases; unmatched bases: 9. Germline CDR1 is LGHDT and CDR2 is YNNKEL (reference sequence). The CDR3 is CASSQVTGVRNSPLHF. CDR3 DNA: TGTGCCAGCAGCCAGGTAACAGGGGTGAGGAATTCACCCCTCCACTTT.

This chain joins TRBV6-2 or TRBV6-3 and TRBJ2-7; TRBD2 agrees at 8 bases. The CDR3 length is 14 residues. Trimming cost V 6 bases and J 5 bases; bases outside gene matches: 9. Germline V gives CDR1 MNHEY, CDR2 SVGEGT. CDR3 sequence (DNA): TGTGCCAGCAGATCCCCGGGACTAGAGCACGAGCAGTACTTC. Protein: CASRSPGLEHEQYF.

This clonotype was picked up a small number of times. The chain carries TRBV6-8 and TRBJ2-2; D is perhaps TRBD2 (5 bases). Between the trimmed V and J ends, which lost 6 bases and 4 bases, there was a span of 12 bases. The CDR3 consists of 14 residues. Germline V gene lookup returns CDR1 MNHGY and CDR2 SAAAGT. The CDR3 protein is CASRSGPITGELFF. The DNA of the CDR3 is TGTGCCAGCAGGAGCGGACCCATCACCGGGGAGCTGTTTTTT.

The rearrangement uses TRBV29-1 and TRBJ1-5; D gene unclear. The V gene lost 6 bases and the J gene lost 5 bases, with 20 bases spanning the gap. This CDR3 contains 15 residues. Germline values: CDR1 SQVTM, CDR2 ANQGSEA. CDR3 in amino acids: CSVGASTAWDQPQHF. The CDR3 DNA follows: TGCAGCGTCGGCGCAAGTACAGCATGGGATCAGCCCCAGCATTTT.

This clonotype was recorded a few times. The CDR3 DNA reads as TGTGCCAGCAGGCGCGGGGCTCCCTCACCGAACACTGAAGCTTTCTTT. This codes for CASRRGAPSPNTEAFF. The chain is built from TRBV6-1 and TRBJ1-1; possibly TRBD1 for D (5 bases). The CDR3 is made up of 16 amino acids. V lost 6 bases, J lost 1 base, and 18 bases lay in between. CDR1 MNHNS and CDR2 SASEGT come from the germline V gene.